The rows below give T cell receptor beta chains drawn from one sample of a study of blood T cells in healthy people across ages. TCRdb re-derived calls from the 5' RACE reads in MiXCR, one entry per CDR3 protein. The sample lists roughly 1,700,000 distinct CDR3 sequences; roughly 27% were seen once. Specimen: blood. The origin of the receptors is a woman in her 30s in good health. Each CDR3 is given with its conserved first and last residue.

TRBV5-5,15,CASSRDVGRANEQFF
TRBV12-5,15,CASGGTGYGKNIQYF
TRBV10-3,11,CAIRGSGEQFF
TRBV29-1,14,CSVEERHLNYGYTF
TRBV12-3/TRBV12-4,17,CASSHGGIPSQSNEQFF
TRBV4-3,17,CASSQVWASGRDNEQFF
TRBV27,15,CASRSRTSGRHEQYF
TRBV3-1,11,CASSHGYEQFF
TRBV6-2/TRBV6-3,14,CASSREPATETQYF
TRBV6-5,14,CASSDRGGRTEAFF
TRBV30,13,CAWSPNRYYEQYF
TRBV7-2,15,CASSLVAGAGKTQYF
TRBV4-1,13,CASRFALGDTQYF
TRBV7-9,17,CASSLARGMENTGELFF
TRBV28,15,CASSLPLSNKNIQYF
TRBV13,16,CASSFSPGLVRYEQFF
TRBV28,15,CASSSPLHRGYEQYF
TRBV3-1,15,CASSQDHQGLGEQYF
TRBV5-1,15,CASSLEQGASEKLFF
TRBV7-4,11,CASSGREKLFF
TRBV7-9,14,CANGQPRPAETQYF
TRBV20-1,17,CSVRGGTSGRPDNEQFF
TRBV7-6,17,CASSPSSGTGPYNEQFF
TRBV5-5,14,CASSLAAGADIQYF
TRBV20-1,15,CSALSPQTGWDGYTF
TRBV7-9,15,CASSNTGSMTETQYF
TRBV7-2,14,CASSPNPWTYEQYF
TRBV27,13,CASSSLRTDTQYF
TRBV29-1,13,CSVETGGKYEQYF
TRBV5-6,14,CASSSGTPNYGYTF
TRBV29-1,13,CSVASFNTDTQYF
TRBV14,13,CASSLSTGPTQYF
TRBV12-3/TRBV12-4,14,CASSDHGGSYEQYF
TRBV30,13,CAWSKAGGIDQFF
TRBV14,14,CASSPTLRPFEQYF
TRBV6-1,14,CASSEVDRVYGYTF
TRBV20-1,17,CSARDLSQAGGPNEQFF
TRBV6-6,16,CASSYNQYQQPSGYTF
TRBV7-2,16,CASSLGTSGGFDEQYF
TRBV7-2,12,CASTLTNSPLHF
TRBV2,15,CASRPLAETPGEQYF
TRBV28,14,CASRPTGKSYGYTF
TRBV5-1,15,CASSYGTSGPDTQYF
TRBV10-3,13,CAISEGQAETQYF
TRBV12-3/TRBV12-4,14,CASRPAGGPHIQYF
TRBV7-2,13,CASSLEQVHEQFF
TRBV20-1,17,CSARDPSGLALTDTQYF
TRBV2,13,CASERGRQETQYF
TRBV12-3/TRBV12-4,15,CASSVAGVGTGELFF
TRBV11-2,14,CASSLRRGVNEQFF
TRBV10-3,13,CAIRPFGGREQYF
TRBV11-2,17,CASSLDGQGAAGNTIYF
TRBV28,15,CASSLGRSGNEKLFF
TRBV9,16,CASSETSGLAKNIQYF
TRBV4-2,11,CASSQGNIQYF